This T cell receptor (beta chain) originates from a study of Graves' ophthalmopathy and Graves' hyperthyroidism. After removal of 5 bases from V and 10 bases from J, the junction contained 6 bases not matched to a gene. In germline, CDR1 is SQVTM, CDR2 ANQGSEA. The CDR3 is 14 residues long. Excluded: other autoimmune disease, uncontrolled infection, pregnancy or lactation. Study observations and caveats: The model's ophthalmopathy progression predictions had approximately 71% sensitivity and approximately 72% specificity. Between ophthalmopathy and stable hyperthyroidism, a 13-signature model drew a separation with approximately 87% sensitivity and less than 83% specificity.

This clonotype was recorded at least ten times. The antigen remains undetermined. Scientists amplified the TCR beta CDR3 regions from RNA transcripts. HTBI-primed RT-PCR formed the first round, and a multiplex PCR formed the second. Via MiXCR, TCRdb re-called the multiplex PCR reads, giving one row per CDR3 protein. Among about 550,000 distinct CDR3 sequences, 39% were seen once, and the ten largest hold 4% to 5%. The chain uses TRBV29-1 and TRBJ1-6, with TRBD1 matching 12 bases. The sequence came from an adult man with Graves' hyperthyroidism. Sequenced: peripheral blood or thyroid tissue (not recorded which). The CDR3 region has the DNA TGCAGCGTTCTCGGGACAGGGGGCGGCTCACCCCTCCACTTT. Translating gives CSVLGTGGGSPLHF.